This TCR beta chain was captured by sequencing in a study of shared clonotypes between healthy human individuals. Turning to the study itself: With ages of 18 to 49, the donors were two women and a few men.

Some clones are missing from TCRdb's copy, which holds only in-frame ones; the method was immunoSEQ multiplex PCR. In the table there are over a million clones, approximately 96% of which are singletons. Deletions cut 5 bases from V and 6 bases from J, with 18 bases between. The CDR3 sequence is 15 residues long. CDR1 and CDR2 (germline): SGHAT, FQNNGV. Study results and limitations: Only blood underwent sampling, and tissue repertoires likely differ.

Comment on this clone: Its specificity is unknown.

This TCR was recovered from a man aged 30-40 years in good health. The sequenced sample was naive CD4+ T cells sorted from blood. Subset reported: CD45RA+ positively selected. The chain combines TRBV11-2 with TRBJ2-3; D may be TRBD2 (6 bases). The CDR3 DNA reads as TGTGCCAGCAGCCCAGGGAGGCGTAAGCAGGATACGCAGTATTTT. It encodes CASSPGRRKQDTQYF.